This TCR beta chain was profiled in a study of OX40 agonist ivuxolimab in advanced cancers. Study background: Participants, around 80% male, averaged roughly 59 years of age, ranging from roughly 23 to 90.

Assay: immunoSEQ multiplex PCR; the TCRdb copy retains only in-frame clones and omits some. In the table there are tens of thousands of clones, approximately 90% of which are singletons. The V segment lost 3 bases and the J segment 0 bases; nucleotides outside the gene matches: 5. The CDR3 contains 17 residues. CDR1 SGDLS and CDR2 YYNGEE come from the germline V gene. Blood samples were obtained at baseline, cycle 4 day 1, and cycle 7 day 1. This TCR was sampled from an adult with an advanced solid tumor such as melanoma, head and neck, liver or kidney cancer. The sequences come from CD4+ or CD8+ T cells sorted from blood, collected in a trial of the OX40 agonist ivuxolimab. V usage is TRBV9 and J usage is TRBJ2-3, with TRBD2 matching over 12 bases. The CDR3: CASSDGLAGTSTDTQYF. CDR3 DNA: TGTGCCAGCAGCGACGGACTAGCGGGGACTAGCACAGATACGCAGTATTTT.